This passage covers 29 T cell receptor beta chains from one sample sequenced in a study of siplizumab effects on memory and regulatory T cells. The assay was immunoSEQ multiplex PCR, and TCRdb's table has in-frame clones only and misses some. The sample records under 95,000 clones, 90% to 95% being singletons. Sequenced material: non-Treg CD4+ T cells sorted from blood. Source of these receptors: a human donor in good health.

The chain's CDR3 is CATSREASGSVEGETQYF. The CDR3 coding sequence is TGTGCCACCAGCAGAGAAGCATCCGGCAGCGTGGAAGGGGAGACCCAGTACTTC. V is TRBV15 and J is TRBJ2-5; D not resolved. Germline assignment: CDR1 LNHNV and CDR2 YYDKDF (reference sequence). Trimming took 0 bases from V and 5 from J, leaving 22 bases between them. CDR3 length equals 18 residues.

V is TRBV19 and J is TRBJ1-1, with a weak D call TRBD1 (6 bases). V was pared by 5 bases and J by 1 base, with 8 bases between. The germline V gene encodes CDR1 LNHDA and CDR2 SQIVND (reference sequence). The CDR3 covers 13 residues. The CDR3 DNA is TGTGCCAGTAGTTCGACAGGGAACACTGAAGCTTTCTTT. Amino acids: CASSSTGNTEAFF.

This CDR3 reads CASSLRQTSEAFF. The CDR3 DNA sequence: TGTGCCAGCAGTTTACGTCAGACTTCTGAAGCTTTCTTT. The chain has TRBV27 and TRBJ1-1; no reliable D call. The germline V gene encodes CDR1 MNHEY and CDR2 SMNVEV (reference sequence). This CDR3 has 13 amino acids. The germline V and J ends were trimmed by 2 bases and 6 bases, with 10 bases remaining between them.

This rearrangement joins TRBV4-2 to TRBJ1-6; possibly TRBD1 for D (5 bases). Germline V gene sequence: CDR1 LGHNA, CDR2 YNFKEQ. V was trimmed by 0 bases and J by 8 bases, leaving 17 bases between them. The CDR3 loop spans 17 amino acids. The CDR3 region has the DNA TGTGCCAGCAGCCAAGATATCGCGCGGGGGGTATATTCACCCCTCCACTTT. It is translated as CASSQDIARGVYSPLHF.

This chain connects TRBV7-9 to TRBJ1-2; possible D gene TRBD1, 6 bases. CDR3 length: 14 residues. Trimming stripped 5 bases from V and 4 bases from J, with 14 bases between. The germline gives CDR1 SEHNR, CDR2 FQNEAQ (reference sequence). DNA for the CDR3: TGTGCCAGCAGCCAACAAACAGGGATCTATGGCTACACCTTC. Encoded protein: CASSQQTGIYGYTF. Together with reference TRBV7-9 and TRBJ1-2, the CDR3 gives the full variable domain: DTGVSQNPRHKITKRGQNVTFRCDPISEHNRLYWYRQTLGQGPEFLTYFQNEAQLEKSRLLSDRFSAERPKGSFSTLEIQRTEQGDSAMYLCASSQQTGIYGYTFGSGTRLTVV.

V gene TRBV5-1 combines with J gene TRBJ1-4; D remains ambiguous. The CDR3 has 15 residues. The V end lost 0 bases, the J end lost 0 bases, and 6 bases lay between the germline ends. Germline lookup yields CDR1 SGHRS and CDR2 YFSETQ. CDR3 in DNA: TGCGCCAGCAGCTTGGGGAAACCAACTAATGAAAAACTGTTTTTT. As protein: CASSLGKPTNEKLFF.

This clone was picked up one time. This chain's CDR3 is CASSIGVGFLHF. DNA of the CDR3: TGTGCCAGTAGTATAGGGGTAGGGTTCCTGCATTTT. The chain combines TRBV19 with TRBJ1-5; D is ambiguous. This CDR3 contains 12 residues. Germline-derived CDR1 and CDR2 are LNHDA and SQIVND (reference sequence). The germline V and J ends were trimmed by 1 base and 15 bases, with 13 bases remaining between them.

The rearrangement uses TRBV6-6 and TRBJ1-1; 7 nucleotides line up with TRBD1. In germline, CDR1 is MNHNY, CDR2 SVGAGI (reference sequence). Trimming took 4 bases from V and 4 from J; bases not matched to a gene: 6. The CDR3 length is 14 residues. The CDR3 reads CASSFTGEGTEAFF. CDR3 sequence (DNA): TGTGCCAGCAGTTTCACAGGGGAAGGCACTGAAGCTTTCTTT.

The chain joins TRBV9 to TRBJ2-5, with unresolved D. This CDR3 comprises 15 residues. The V and J ends lost 4 bases and 5 bases respectively, with 18 bases between them. The germline V gene encodes CDR1 SGDLS and CDR2 YYNGEE. DNA of the CDR3: TGTGCCAGCAGCCTACGGGCCTCTAGTGGGGAGACCCAGTACTTC. It encodes CASSLRASSGETQYF.

The rearrangement joins TRBV7-9 to TRBJ2-7; 7 bases map to TRBD1. This CDR3 has 14 residues. Germline V gene sequence: CDR1 SEHNR, CDR2 FQNEAQ (reference sequence). Trimming at V came to 4 bases and at J to 0 bases, leaving 3 bases not matched to a gene. The CDR3 sequence is CASSSGQYSYEQYF. The DNA for the CDR3 is TGTGCCAGCAGCTCGGGACAGTACTCCTACGAGCAGTACTTC. The variable domain in full, with the rest retrieved from reference TRBV7-9 and TRBJ2-7, is DTGVSQNPRHKITKRGQNVTFRCDPISEHNRLYWYRQTLGQGPEFLTYFQNEAQLEKSRLLSDRFSAERPKGSFSTLEIQRTEQGDSAMYLCASSSGQYSYEQYFGPGTRLTVT.

This rearrangement joins TRBV11-2 to TRBJ1-3, with 7 positions matching TRBD1. Germline assignment: CDR1 SGHAT and CDR2 FQNNGV. Germline trimming cut 4 bases from V and 0 bases from J; bases unmatched to any gene: 6. The CDR3 extends over 16 amino acids. Written as DNA, the CDR3 is TGTGCCAGCAGCTCGAACCGGGACAGCTCTGGAAACACCATATATTTT. Its protein is CASSSNRDSSGNTIYF.

This clone was recorded only once. V usage is TRBV11-3 and J usage is TRBJ1-1; D uncertain. The germline CDR1 and CDR2 sequences are SGHNT and YENEEA. CDR3 length equals 17 residues. Trimming pared 1 base from V and 1 base from J, leaving 16 bases between. CDR3 residues: CASSLGQRFLPNTEAFF. The CDR3 bases are TGTGCCAGCAGCTTAGGGCAGAGGTTCCTGCCGAACACTGAAGCTTTCTTT.

The gene calls are TRBV27 and TRBJ1-1, with D possibly matching TRBD1 (5 bases). Germline lookup yields CDR1 MNHEY and CDR2 SMNVEV (reference sequence). The CDR3 totals 13 residues. V gave up 4 bases and J gave up 5 bases, with 11 bases separating them. DNA for the CDR3: TGTGCCAGCAGTTCCCCAGGGATGACTGAAGCTTTCTTT. Amino acid sequence: CASSSPGMTEAFF.

J is TRBJ2-3 and V is TRBV6-5; 10 bases line up with TRBD2. Germline CDR1 reads MNHEY; CDR2 reads SVGAGI. V lost 4 bases to trimming and J lost 9 bases; unmatched junction nucleotides: 13. The CDR3 sequence is 16 residues long. The chain's CDR3 is CASSLTGLAAGGTQYF. The CDR3 region has the DNA TGTGCCAGCAGTTTAACCGGACTAGCGGCGGGCGGGACGCAGTATTTT.

The CDR3 loop is CASSRGGQDNTEAFF. The CDR3 coding sequence is TGTGCCAGCAGTAGGGGGGGACAGGACAACACTGAAGCTTTCTTT. The V call is TRBV6-1, the J call TRBJ1-1; TRBD1 matches at 8 bases. CDR1 is MNHNS and CDR2 is SASEGT in the germline V gene. The CDR3 is made up of 15 amino acids. Losses at the gene ends were 5 bases for V and 2 bases for J; bases not matched to a gene: 7.

The rearrangement links TRBV27 to TRBJ1-2; D not certain. The ends were cut back, 2 bases at V and 6 bases at J, with 7 bases in the middle. CDR3 length: 12 amino acids. The germline gives CDR1 MNHEY, CDR2 SMNVEV (reference sequence). Written as DNA, the CDR3 is TGTGCCAGCAGTTTACGAGGGCATGGCTACACCTTC. It specifies CASSLRGHGYTF.

The chain combines TRBV5-4 with TRBJ2-1, with unresolved D. The germline CDR1 and CDR2 sequences are SGHNT and YYREEE (reference sequence). The CDR3 extends over 13 amino acids. Trimming removed 5 bases at V and 10 bases at J, with 16 bases between. For the CDR3, the DNA is TGTGCCAGCAGATCGGACCCTGCCGGGGAGCAGTTCTTC. This encodes CASRSDPAGEQFF.

This chain joins TRBV23-1 and TRBJ2-5, with D tentatively TRBD2 (5 bases). TRBV23-1 is designated an ORF whose function remains uncertain. Trimming pared 1 base from V and 4 bases from J, leaving 7 bases between. This CDR3 spans 13 amino acids. The CDR3 loop is CASSQFLAETQYF. Written as DNA, the CDR3 is TGCGCCAGCAGTCAATTCCTAGCAGAGACCCAGTACTTC.

V is TRBV19 and J is TRBJ1-2; unclear D gene. The CDR3 covers 12 residues. V was trimmed by 3 bases and J by 4 bases, leaving 6 bases between them. Germline V gene data show CDR1 as LNHDA and CDR2 as SQIVND (reference sequence). CDR3 bases: TGTGCCAGTAGTATCCAGAGCTATGGCTACACCTTC. It encodes CASSIQSYGYTF.

V is TRBV18 and J is TRBJ2-3, with D uncertain. Germline lookup yields CDR1 KGHSH and CDR2 LQKENI. V was cut by 4 bases and J by 1 base, with 9 bases left in between. There are 14 residues in the CDR3. In DNA form, the CDR3 reads TGTGCCAGCTCACTAACAACTGGCACAGATACGCAGTATTTT. This translates into CASSLTTGTDTQYF.

This rearrangement joins TRBV5-5 to TRBJ2-1; a weak D match, TRBD1 (5 bases). The CDR3 totals 15 residues. The germline V and J ends were trimmed by 4 bases and 8 bases, with 19 bases remaining between them. The germline V gene has CDR1 SGHKS and CDR2 YYEKEE (reference sequence). For the CDR3, the DNA is TGTGCCAGCAGCCCTGGACACGAACCCTTCTATGAGCAGTTCTTC. Translated: CASSPGHEPFYEQFF.

The V and J genes are TRBV18 and TRBJ2-2; a weak D match, TRBD2 (6 bases). Deletions cut 0 bases from V and 4 bases from J, with 12 bases between. Germline CDR1 KGHSH, CDR2 LQKENI. This CDR3 has 16 residues. Here the CDR3 reads CASSPPGTFGTGELFF. The CDR3 DNA reads TGTGCCAGCTCACCACCGGGGACTTTCGGCACCGGGGAGCTGTTTTTT.

To note about this clone: In the same sample, other DNA sequences code for this CDR3. The chain carries TRBV30 and TRBJ2-7; no clear D. V lost 0 bases to trimming and J lost 4 bases, with 4 bases between them. Germline CDR1 and CDR2: GTSNPN and SVGIG (reference sequence). The CDR3 loop spans 11 amino acids. The CDR3 loop reads CAWSVRYEQYF. In DNA, the CDR3 is TGTGCCTGGAGTGTACGTTACGAGCAGTACTTC.

V gene TRBV2 combines with J gene TRBJ2-1, with TRBD2 identical over 10 bases. The CDR3 contains 14 residues. The germline V gene has CDR1 SNHLY and CDR2 FYNNEI. Unmatched junction bases numbered 8, after V lost 3 bases and J lost 12 bases. The CDR3 is CASSEPSGGQGQFF. The DNA for the CDR3 is TGTGCCAGCAGTGAGCCTAGCGGGGGCCAGGGGCAGTTCTTC.

The gene calls are TRBV4-1 and TRBJ1-2, with D unresolved. The V and J ends lost 0 bases and 0 bases respectively, with 11 bases between them. Germline CDR1 is MGHRA and CDR2 is YSYEKL. This CDR3 comprises 16 residues. The CDR3 sequence: CASSQDPFEANYGYTF. The CDR3 nucleotides read TGCGCCAGCAGCCAAGACCCGTTTGAAGCTAACTATGGCTACACCTTC.

The rearrangement uses TRBV28 and TRBJ2-1; 7 positions agree with TRBD1. This CDR3 contains 15 residues. CDR1 is MDHEN and CDR2 is SYDVKM in the germline V gene. V was pared by 5 bases and J by 5 bases, with 9 bases of the junction left unmatched. CDR3 nucleotide sequence: TGTGCCAGCAGTCCCCTCGGGACAGACCACAATGAGCAGTTCTTC. Translating it yields CASSPLGTDHNEQFF.

The chain joins TRBV4-1 to TRBJ2-5; D not resolved. The V and J ends lost 0 bases and 4 bases respectively, with 9 bases between them. The CDR3 consists of 14 residues. Germline lookup yields CDR1 MGHRA and CDR2 YSYEKL. CDR3: CASSQDVPGETQYF. In DNA form, the CDR3 reads TGCGCCAGCAGCCAAGATGTCCCGGGAGAGACCCAGTACTTC.

The chain is built from TRBV7-2 and TRBJ1-5; the D gene is possibly TRBD1 (5 bases). The germline CDR1 and CDR2 sequences are SGHTA and FQGNSA. The V end was cut by 1 base, the J end by 3 bases, with 10 bases between. The CDR3 runs 15 residues. The CDR3 DNA reads TGTGCCAGCAGCTTAGGTACAGGTGCCAATCAGCCCCAGCATTTT. This gives the protein CASSLGTGANQPQHF.

CDR3: CASSSSRVAGTTNYEQYF. CDR3 DNA sequence: TGTGCCAGCAGCTCAAGTAGGGTAGCCGGGACTACTAACTACGAGCAGTACTTC. The rearrangement uses TRBV7-8 and TRBJ2-7; 7 bases align to TRBD2. Losses at the gene ends were 4 bases for V and 3 bases for J; bases not matched to a gene: 18. Per germline, CDR1 SGHVS and CDR2 FQNEAQ. The CDR3 loop spans 18 amino acids.